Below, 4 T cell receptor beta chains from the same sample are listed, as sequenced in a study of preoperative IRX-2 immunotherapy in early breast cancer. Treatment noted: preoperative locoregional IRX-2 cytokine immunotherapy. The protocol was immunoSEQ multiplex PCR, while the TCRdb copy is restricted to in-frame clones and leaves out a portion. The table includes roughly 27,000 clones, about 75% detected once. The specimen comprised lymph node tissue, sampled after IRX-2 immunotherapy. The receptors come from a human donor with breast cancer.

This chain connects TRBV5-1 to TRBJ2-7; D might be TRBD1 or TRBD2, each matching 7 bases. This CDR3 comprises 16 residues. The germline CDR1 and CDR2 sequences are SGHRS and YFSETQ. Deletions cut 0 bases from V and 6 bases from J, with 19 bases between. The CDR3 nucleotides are TGCGCCAGCAGCTTGGTGCAGGGGGAGGGTACCGGCGAGCAGTACTTC. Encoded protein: CASSLVQGEGTGEQYF. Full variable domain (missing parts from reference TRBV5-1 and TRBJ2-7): KAGVTQTPRYLIKTRGQQVTLSCSPISGHRSVSWYQQTPGQGLQFLFEYFSETQRNKGNFPGRFSGRQFSNSRSEMNVSTLELGDSALYLCASSLVQGEGTGEQYFGPGTRLTVT.

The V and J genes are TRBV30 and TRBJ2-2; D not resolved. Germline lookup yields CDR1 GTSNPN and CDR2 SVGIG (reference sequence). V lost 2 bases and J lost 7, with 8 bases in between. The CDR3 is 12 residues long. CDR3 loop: CAWSQYGGELFF. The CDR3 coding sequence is TGTGCCTGGAGTCAATACGGCGGGGAGCTGTTTTTT.

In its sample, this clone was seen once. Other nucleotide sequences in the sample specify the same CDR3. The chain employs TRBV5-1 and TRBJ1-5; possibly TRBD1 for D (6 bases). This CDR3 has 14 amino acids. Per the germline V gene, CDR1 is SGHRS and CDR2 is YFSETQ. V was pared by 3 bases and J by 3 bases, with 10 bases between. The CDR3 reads CASSSGQPNQPQHF. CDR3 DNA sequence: TGCGCCAGCAGCTCCGGACAGCCCAATCAGCCCCAGCATTTT.

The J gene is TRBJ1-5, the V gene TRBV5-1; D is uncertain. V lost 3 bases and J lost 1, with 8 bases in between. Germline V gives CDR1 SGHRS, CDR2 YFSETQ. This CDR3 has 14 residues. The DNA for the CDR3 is TGCGCCAGCAGCTACGACGGGAGCAATCAGCCCCAGCATTTT. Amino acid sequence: CASSYDGSNQPQHF.